This record concerns one T cell receptor beta chain sequence. Participants were aged roughly 18 to 89 years from roughly 25 US areas. Which cohort a participant joined came from the clinical history participants gave. Those designated as exposed participants met a COVID-19 case within 2 weeks before study entry. Only in-frame clones appear in the TCRdb table, and some are missing; sequencing was by immunoSEQ multiplex PCR. This repertoire shows fewer than 200,000 clones, around 84% found once; its top ten account for about 3.2%. The sample comes from a study of blood T cell repertoires in COVID-19. Turning to the study itself: Nucleic acid was either cDNA or gDNA, and it came from T cells, B-cell-depleted T cells, or PBMCs.

The CDR3 is 13 residues long. CDR1 and CDR2 from the germline V gene are GTSNPN and SVGIG (reference sequence). V was trimmed by 0 bases and J by 3 bases, leaving 9 bases between them. The chain links TRBV30 to TRBJ2-7; D is perhaps TRBD1 (5 bases). The sequenced sample was PBMCs or T cells enriched from blood (not recorded which). This receptor was obtained from a woman aged 30 to 39 who had been exposed to COVID-19. The chain's CDR3 is CAWSVEQDYEQYF. CDR3 DNA sequence: TGTGCCTGGAGTGTTGAACAGGACTACGAGCAGTACTTC.